Shown below are 23 T cell receptor beta chains from a single sample sequenced in a study of cytomegalovirus exposure and HLA in healthy donors. Primers included in the PCR were 60 Vbeta and 13 Jbeta primers. The table came from immunoSEQ multiplex PCR; TCRdb's copy has only in-frame clones and leaves some out. The sample holds over 150,000 clones, 60% to 80% seen once. Sample: PBMCs. These receptors all stem from a man between 18 and 29 years old in good health and CMV-seropositive.

This chain connects TRBV12-5 to TRBJ2-4, with TRBD2 identical over 12 bases. Per the germline V gene, CDR1 is LGHNT and CDR2 is FRNRAP. The CDR3 has 19 residues. V shed 1 base and J 0 bases; nucleotides not matched to a gene: 7. The chain's CDR3 is CASGLALAGGPTAKNIQYF. Here the CDR3 DNA reads TGTGCTAGTGGTTTGGCACTAGCGGGAGGACCCACAGCCAAAAACATTCAGTACTTC. The full variable domain, in which reference TRBV12-5 and TRBJ2-4 provide the parts outside the CDR3, is DARVTQTPRHKVTEMGQEVTMRCQPILGHNTVFWYRQTMMQGLELLAYFRNRAPLDDSGMPKDRFSAEMPDATLATLKIQPSEPRDSAVYFCASGLALAGGPTAKNIQYFGAGTRLSVL.

The sample holds one count of this clone. The genes are TRBV5-1 and TRBJ2-5; unclear D gene. The CDR3 is 13 residues long. Germline-derived CDR1 and CDR2 are SGHRS and YFSETQ. The ends were cut back, 0 bases at V and 4 bases at J, with 7 bases in the middle. The CDR3 region is CASSLGYSETQYF. Written as DNA, the CDR3 is TGCGCCAGCAGCTTGGGTTATTCAGAGACCCAGTACTTC. The variable domain in full, completed from reference TRBV5-1 and TRBJ2-5, reads KAGVTQTPRYLIKTRGQQVTLSCSPISGHRSVSWYQQTPGQGLQFLFEYFSETQRNKGNFPGRFSGRQFSNSRSEMNVSTLELGDSALYLCASSLGYSETQYFGPGTRLLVL.

The CDR3 nucleotides are TGTGCCAGCAACTTCGTCCCCGGGGAGCTGTTTTTT. It yields the protein CASNFVPGELFF. The rearrangement uses TRBV5-6 and TRBJ2-2; D not certain. V was trimmed by 6 bases and J by 6 bases, leaving 9 bases between them. Germline loops: CDR1 SGHDT, CDR2 YYEEEE. The CDR3 is made up of 12 amino acids. Together with reference TRBV5-6 and TRBJ2-2, the CDR3 gives the full variable domain: DAGVTQSPTHLIKTRGQQVTLRCSPKSGHDTVSWYQQALGQGPQFIFQYYEEEERQRGNFPDRFSGHQFPNYSSELNVNALLLGDSALYLCASNFVPGELFFGEGSRLTVL.

The J gene is TRBJ1-6, the V gene TRBV5-6, with D possibly matching TRBD1 (5 bases). The CDR3 length is 17 residues. V lost 2 bases and J lost 8, with 20 bases in between. Looked up from germline, CDR1 is SGHDT and CDR2 is YYEEEE. The CDR3 protein is CASSLKTGTGRDSPLHF. CDR3 sequence (DNA): TGTGCCAGCAGCTTAAAGACCGGGACTGGTAGGGATTCACCCCTCCACTTT.

The J gene is TRBJ2-2, the V gene TRBV18, with 8 positions matching TRBD1. The V segment lost 4 bases and the J segment 5 bases; nucleotides outside the gene matches: 6. The CDR3 extends over 15 amino acids. Germline loops: CDR1 KGHSH, CDR2 LQKENI. CDR3 nucleotide sequence: TGTGCCAGCTCACTAGGACAGGGATGGACCGGGGAGCTGTTTTTT. Residues: CASSLGQGWTGELFF.

This chain links TRBV6-6 with TRBJ1-1, with no clear D. In germline, CDR1 is MNHNY, CDR2 SVGAGI (reference sequence). Trimming stripped 6 bases from V and 10 bases from J, with 12 bases between. CDR3 length: 11 residues. This chain's CDR3 is CASRRQERAFF. The CDR3 coding sequence is TGTGCCAGCAGACGACAAGAGAGAGCTTTCTTT.

The chain couples TRBV10-3 to TRBJ2-5; 7 nucleotides line up with TRBD2. Germline CDR1 is ENHRY and CDR2 is SYGVKD. CDR3 length: 16 residues. J gave up 5 bases and V 6 bases, and 15 bases lay outside the gene matches. This chain's CDR3 is CAISDVGGRARETQYF. The CDR3 DNA is TGTGCCATCAGCGACGTGGGAGGGAGGGCGAGGGAGACCCAGTACTTC.

The chain joins TRBV5-4 to TRBJ2-7; D not resolved. Germline V gene lookup returns CDR1 SGHNT and CDR2 YYREEE (reference sequence). The ends were cut back, 0 bases at V and 3 bases at J, with 4 bases in the middle. CDR3 length equals 12 residues. CDR3 in DNA: TGTGCCAGCAGCTTGGATATCTACGAGCAGTACTTC. Protein product: CASSLDIYEQYF.

This clone was observed a few times. This chain links TRBV30 with TRBJ2-7; D is perhaps TRBD2 (6 bases). Trimming took off 3 bases at V and 6 bases at J, with 9 bases between the two ends. CDR1 GTSNPN and CDR2 SVGIG come from the germline V gene (reference sequence). The CDR3 extends over 11 amino acids. This CDR3 is CAWSAGGEQYF. CDR3 sequence (DNA): TGTGCCTGGAGCGCCGGGGGCGAGCAGTACTTC.

The V and J genes are TRBV27 and TRBJ2-7, with 7 bases fitting TRBD1. The V and J ends lost 5 bases and 4 bases, in that order; junction bases with no gene match: 14. Germline V lookup: CDR1 MNHEY, CDR2 SMNVEV (reference sequence). This CDR3 spans 16 amino acids. The DNA for the CDR3 is TGTGCCAGCAGTCCCATAGGGACAGTGACTACTTACGAGCAGTACTTC. Residues: CASSPIGTVTTYEQYF.

The CDR3 sequence is CASSVRTGGENEQFF. For the CDR3, the DNA is TGTGCCAGCAGCGTAAGGACAGGGGGCGAGAATGAGCAGTTCTTC. This chain connects TRBV9 to TRBJ2-1; 11 bases line up with TRBD1. V trimming: 1 base; J trimming: 7 bases; junction bases outside the gene matches: 4. The CDR3 consists of 15 residues. Germline CDR1 reads SGDLS; CDR2 reads YYNGEE.

The CDR3 coding sequence is TGTGCCAGAACTAACAATCATGGTAAGCAGTACTTC. It specifies CARTNNHGKQYF. The chain employs TRBV6-4 and TRBJ2-7, with D unclear. The CDR3 covers 12 residues. The ends were cut back, 9 bases at V and 8 bases at J, with 17 bases in the middle. Germline-derived CDR1 and CDR2 are MRHNA and SNTAGT.

The rearrangement uses TRBV11-2 and TRBJ1-5; D might be TRBD1 (5 bases). With 5 bases removed from V and 3 bases from J, the gap between germline ends came to 11 bases. The length of the CDR3 is 14 residues. Germline loops: CDR1 SGHAT, CDR2 FQNNGV. The CDR3 region is CASSRDRFNQPQHF. In nucleotides, the CDR3 is TGTGCCAGCAGCCGCGACAGATTCAATCAGCCCCAGCATTTT.

The rearrangement uses TRBV5-4 and TRBJ2-7; 7 bases are a match to TRBD2. CDR3 length: 16 amino acids. The V and J ends lost 4 bases and 1 base, in that order; junction bases with no gene match: 11. Germline V CDR1 and CDR2: SGHNT, YYREEE (reference sequence). The CDR3 DNA reads as TGTGCCAGCAGCCCCCTGGGAGGGTCGGGGTCCTACGAGCAGTACTTC. Amino acids: CASSPLGGSGSYEQYF.

The gene calls are TRBV10-3 and TRBJ2-1; 9 bases fit TRBD1. CDR1 and CDR2 from the germline V gene are ENHRY and SYGVKD. Trimming removed 4 bases from V and 7 bases from J; junction bases left unmatched: 5. The CDR3 contains 14 residues. Here the CDR3 DNA reads TGTGCCATCAGTGGAGGACAGGGGAGTAATGAGCAGTTCTTC. Protein sequence: CAISGGQGSNEQFF.

This chain connects TRBV23-1 to TRBJ1-4; D might be TRBD1 (5 bases). TRBV23-1 is an ORF; its function is uncertain. This CDR3 contains 14 residues. Trimming stripped 1 base from V and 7 bases from J, with 10 bases between. The CDR3 region is CASSQFPRAEKLFF. The CDR3 nucleotides are TGCGCCAGCAGTCAATTCCCCAGGGCTGAAAAACTGTTTTTT.

This clone has more than one count but fewer than ten. This specimen includes other DNA sequences encoding the same CDR3. This chain joins TRBV2 and TRBJ2-7; D possibly corresponds to TRBD2 (5 bases). Trimming left V 10 bases short and J 2 bases short, with 12 bases between. In germline, CDR1 is SNHLY, CDR2 FYNNEI. The CDR3 length is 12 residues. The CDR3 DNA reads TGTGCCAAGAAGGAGGCGGCCTACGAGCAGTACTTC. Its translation is CAKKEAAYEQYF.

V usage is TRBV27 and J usage is TRBJ2-1; 13 nucleotides line up with TRBD2. Germline loops: CDR1 MNHEY, CDR2 SMNVEV (reference sequence). The CDR3 totals 16 residues. V shed 1 base, J shed 7 bases, and the junction held 4 bases outside the gene matches. The CDR3 region has the DNA TGTGCCAGCAGTTTATTACTAGCGGGGGGGCAAAATGAGCAGTTCTTC. Translating gives CASSLLLAGGQNEQFF.

A single count supports this clone. The rearrangement joins TRBV19 to TRBJ2-7; 11 bases map to TRBD2. This CDR3 has 16 residues. V was pared by 1 base and J by 1 base, with 3 bases of the junction left unmatched. Germline values: CDR1 LNHDA, CDR2 SQIVND (reference sequence). CDR3 DNA: TGTGCCAGTAGTATAGGGACTAGCGGGCGGTCCTACGAGCAGTACTTC. The encoded protein is CASSIGTSGRSYEQYF.

The chain couples TRBV30 to TRBJ1-2; the match to TRBD1 covers 8 bases. The CDR3 is made up of 13 amino acids. The ends lost 3 bases at V and 8 bases at J; junction bases unmatched: 8. CDR1 is GTSNPN and CDR2 is SVGIG in the germline V gene (reference sequence). CDR3 protein: CAWSVDRGGGYTF. The DNA of the CDR3 is TGTGCCTGGAGCGTAGACAGGGGAGGCGGCTACACCTTC.

This chain joins TRBV6-5 and TRBJ2-2; 11 bases align to TRBD1. The CDR3 loop spans 15 amino acids. Per the germline V gene, CDR1 is MNHEY and CDR2 is SVGAGI. The V and J ends lost 6 bases and 4 bases, in that order; junction bases with no gene match: 4. This chain's CDR3 is CASRDRGRSTGELFF. CDR3 nucleotide sequence: TGTGCCAGCAGGGACAGGGGGCGCAGCACCGGGGAGCTGTTTTTT.

The chain joins TRBV10-1 to TRBJ2-3; TRBD2 matches at 9 bases. This CDR3 comprises 15 residues. Germline CDR1 is WNHNN and CDR2 is SYGVQD (reference sequence). The V segment lost 4 bases and the J segment 2 bases; nucleotides outside the gene matches: 4. The CDR3, as DNA: TGCGCCAGCAGTGGGAGCGGGAGGAACACAGATACGCAGTATTTT. It encodes CASSGSGRNTDTQYF.

The V call is TRBV4-2, the J call TRBJ1-1; D is possibly TRBD1 (5 bases). The V gene lost 1 base and the J gene lost 0 bases, with 6 bases spanning the gap. CDR1 is LGHNA, CDR2 YNFKEQ, per germline. The CDR3 covers 14 residues. The chain's CDR3 is CASSQVGVNTEAFF. The DNA for the CDR3 is TGTGCCAGCAGCCAAGTAGGGGTGAACACTGAAGCTTTCTTT.